What follows are 11 T cell receptor beta chains derived from one specimen sequenced in a study of T cells expressing NK-cell markers. TCRdb reprocessed the 5' RACE reads and reports one entry per CDR3 protein, with no DNA. Its table lists some 450,000 distinct CDR3 sequences. Material: blood T cells: a sorted CD56 or NKG2C T cell subset, CD4+ or CD8+ T cells, or bulk PBMC T cells (not recorded which). Source of these receptors: a woman between 18 and 70 years old in good health.

V and J are TRBV20-1 and TRBJ2-5; TCRdb designates TRBD1, a call that cannot be tested without DNA. Germline CDR1 reads DFQATT; CDR2 reads SNEGSKA (reference sequence). The CDR3 loop spans 14 amino acids. Here the CDR3 reads CSASLTGILETQYF.

Here the CDR3 reads CSVLDSPSNYGYTF. The chain has TRBV29-1 and TRBJ1-2; TCRdb's D call of TRBD1 is untestable without DNA. CDR1 and CDR2 (germline): SQVTM, ANQGSEA. This CDR3 spans 14 amino acids.

This chain joins TRBV20-1 and TRBJ2-7; TCRdb's D call of TRBD2 is untestable without DNA. This CDR3 has 14 amino acids. Germline values: CDR1 DFQATT, CDR2 SNEGSKA (reference sequence). The CDR3 here is CSATGLAGFYEQYF.

The rearrangement joins TRBV4-3 to TRBJ2-3; TCRdb designates TRBD2, a call that cannot be tested without DNA. CDR3 length: 17 residues. Germline assignment: CDR1 LGHNA and CDR2 YSLEER. The CDR3 loop reads CASSPVLGGESTDTQYF.

The V gene is TRBV6-5, the J gene TRBJ1-2; the D gene TCRdb calls, TRBD1, cannot be checked with no DNA. The CDR3 loop spans 15 amino acids. Germline CDR1 is MNHEY and CDR2 is SVGAGI. The CDR3 loop is CASSYGDRPLYGYTF.

The chain recombines TRBV4-3 with TRBJ2-3; the TCRdb call, TRBD1, lacks DNA for checking. The CDR3 sequence is 15 residues long. Germline assignment: CDR1 LGHNA and CDR2 YSLEER. CDR3 protein: CASSQDLGGGGAQYF.

This chain links TRBV6-1 with TRBJ2-3; the D call of TRBD2 rests on TCRdb alone, since no DNA is present to check it. The CDR3 covers 16 residues. The germline CDR1 and CDR2 sequences are MNHNS and SASEGT. This CDR3 reads CASHGLAFTSTDTQYF.

This sequence joins TRBV27 and TRBJ2-1. The CDR3 is 16 residues long. Germline loops: CDR1 MNHEY, CDR2 SMNVEV (reference sequence). The chain's CDR3 is CASSLSNRGPYNEQFF.

This chain joins TRBV5-1 and TRBJ2-7; with no DNA, the TCRdb D assignment of TRBD1 cannot be verified. The CDR3 extends over 13 amino acids. Germline-derived CDR1 and CDR2 are SGHRS and YFSETQ. This CDR3 reads CASAPDGPYEQYF.

The gene calls are TRBV29-1 and TRBJ1-4; TCRdb selects TRBD1, and the lack of DNA leaves this call unchecked. Germline V gene data show CDR1 as SQVTM and CDR2 as ANQGSEA. This CDR3 spans 14 amino acids. This CDR3 is CSVEDARGNEKLFF.

This rearrangement joins TRBV6-5 to TRBJ2-1. Germline CDR1 and CDR2: MNHEY and SVGAGI. The length of the CDR3 is 13 residues. The CDR3 sequence: CASSASTSNEQFF.